This T cell receptor beta chain was captured in a study of shared clonotypes between healthy human individuals. Study findings and constraints: The study generally estimated greater richness for naive than memory subsets. Sequencing depth was expected to affect clonotype sharing among donors.

The material for each subset, its genomic DNA, was split evenly across several immunoSEQ plates. The data were produced by immunoSEQ multiplex PCR, yet TCRdb's version contains in-frame clones alone and is incomplete. The sample lists 2 million to 2.5 million clones, about 94% occurring once. Germline lookup yields CDR1 SGHTA and CDR2 FQGNSA. Trimming took off 4 bases at V and 0 bases at J, with 7 bases between the two ends. The CDR3 consists of 14 residues. About this clone itself: Its antigen is not known. The same CDR3 arises from other DNA sequences in this sample as well.

Healthy HIV-negative adults with no recent acute infections or vaccinations were recruited as donors. V usage is TRBV7-2 and J usage is TRBJ1-5; a possible D gene is TRBD1 (5 bases). The sequenced material came from naive CD4+ T cells sorted from blood. Subset described: CD45RA+ positively selected. The origin of this receptor is a man between 18 and 29 years old in good health. Here the CDR3 reads CASSWGRSNQPQHF. In DNA form, the CDR3 reads TGTGCCAGCAGCTGGGGACGTAGCAATCAGCCCCAGCATTTT.